Presented here are 8 T cell receptor beta chains from one specimen sequenced in a study of T cell responses to AZD1222 COVID-19 vaccine. Method: immunoSEQ multiplex PCR; TCRdb's copy keeps in-frame clones and lacks some. The table records 72,000 or so clones, approximately 81% of them present only once. The sample in question was peripheral blood, obtained on day 0 of AZD1222 vaccination. The source of these receptors is an adult in good health.

The chain uses TRBV19 and TRBJ2-7; D may be TRBD1 (5 bases). Germline V gene sequence: CDR1 LNHDA, CDR2 SQIVND (reference sequence). Trimming left V 2 bases short and J 4 bases short, with 15 bases between. The CDR3 is 15 amino acids. Here the CDR3 DNA reads TGTGCCAGTAGTATAAAATCAGGGTCCTTTTACGAGCAGTACTTC. This translates into CASSIKSGSFYEQYF.

This chain connects TRBV9 to TRBJ2-2, with D tentatively TRBD2 (7 bases). The CDR3 is 15 residues long. The V gene's germline CDR1 is SGDLS and CDR2 YYNGEE. V was clipped by 3 bases and J by 9 bases, with 18 bases between them. The CDR3 nucleotides are TGTGCCAGCAGCGCCGGGGGGCCCGGTTTGAGGGAGCTGTTTTTT. The encoded protein is CASSAGGPGLRELFF.

CDR3: CASSAGTGSTEQFF. The CDR3 coding sequence is TGTGCCAGCAGCGCCGGGACAGGGTCCACTGAGCAGTTCTTC. The chain links TRBV11-3 to TRBJ2-1; TRBD1 aligns across 9 bases. This CDR3 is built from 14 residues. With V trimmed by 5 bases and J by 9 bases, 8 bases remained unmatched. The germline CDR1 and CDR2 sequences are SGHNT and YENEEA.

The chain is built from TRBV6-4 and TRBJ1-6; D perhaps matches TRBD1 (5 bases). Deletions cut 3 bases from V and 0 bases from J, with 12 bases between. CDR1 is MRHNA, CDR2 SNTAGT, per germline. The CDR3 has 17 amino acids. The CDR3 region is CASSERGPGSYNSPLHF. CDR3 DNA sequence: TGTGCCAGCAGTGAGAGGGGACCGGGCTCCTATAATTCACCCCTCCACTTT.

V usage is TRBV12-3 or TRBV12-4 and J usage is TRBJ1-1, with D possibly being TRBD1 (5 bases). V dropped 2 bases and J dropped 3 bases, with 7 bases sitting between them. The length of the CDR3 is 13 residues. The CDR3 sequence is CASSLLGDTEAFF. CDR3 sequence (DNA): TGTGCCAGCAGTTTACTGGGGGACACTGAAGCTTTCTTT.

This chain joins TRBV9 and TRBJ1-4; D gene uncertain. V lost 2 bases and J lost 4, with 9 bases in between. From germline, CDR1 is SGDLS and CDR2 YYNGEE. CDR3 size: 14 residues. The CDR3 bases are TGTGCCAGCAGCGTCAAGGGTCGTAATGAAAAACTGTTTTTT. This encodes CASSVKGRNEKLFF.

This clone was seen once. The chain combines TRBV5-1 with TRBJ1-5, with 9 bases aligning to TRBD1. The ends lost 0 bases at V and 4 bases at J; junction bases unmatched: 8. The germline V gene has CDR1 SGHRS and CDR2 YFSETQ. CDR3 size: 17 residues. CDR3 amino acids: CASSLGPGGQGNQPQHF. In nucleotides, the CDR3 is TGCGCCAGCAGCTTGGGGCCCGGGGGACAGGGTAATCAGCCCCAGCATTTT. Based on the CDR3 plus reference TRBV5-1 and TRBJ1-5, the full variable domain is KAGVTQTPRYLIKTRGQQVTLSCSPISGHRSVSWYQQTPGQGLQFLFEYFSETQRNKGNFPGRFSGRQFSNSRSEMNVSTLELGDSALYLCASSLGPGGQGNQPQHFGDGTRLSIL.

The chain combines TRBV5-4 with TRBJ1-2; D possibly corresponds to TRBD1 (5 bases). Germline-derived CDR1 and CDR2 are SGHNT and YYREEE (reference sequence). The germline V and J ends were trimmed by 9 bases and 5 bases, with 20 bases remaining between them. The CDR3 spans 14 residues. CDR3 nucleotides: TGTGCCACTGAGGATGGGGGACGGCCGTATGGCTACACCTTC. Protein: CATEDGGRPYGYTF.